This T cell receptor (beta chain) was sequenced during a study of T cells in Graves' hyperthyroidism and ophthalmopathy. TCR beta CDR3 sequences were amplified from RNA transcripts. Researchers ran a first-round RT-PCR on the TCR CDR3 using the HTBI primer set. TCRdb itself ran the multiplex PCR reads through MiXCR, one entry per CDR3 protein. The data show 610,000 or so distinct CDR3 sequences, roughly 46% seen once. General study results and limits: For ophthalmopathy, model prediction preceded onset by a median about 6 months.

This CDR3 has 15 residues. Germline V lookup: CDR1 SEHNR, CDR2 FQNEAQ (reference sequence). Unmatched junction bases numbered 9, after V lost 5 bases and J lost 6 bases. As for this clonotype: Its target is not known.

The clonotype comes from a young woman with Graves' hyperthyroidism. The genes are TRBV7-9 and TRBJ1-4; 7 bases are shared with TRBD1. What was sequenced was peripheral blood or thyroid tissue (not recorded which). CDR3 amino acids: CASSSLGQFDEKLFF. The CDR3 region has the DNA TGTGCCAGCAGCAGTTTGGGACAGTTCGATGAAAAACTGTTTTTT.